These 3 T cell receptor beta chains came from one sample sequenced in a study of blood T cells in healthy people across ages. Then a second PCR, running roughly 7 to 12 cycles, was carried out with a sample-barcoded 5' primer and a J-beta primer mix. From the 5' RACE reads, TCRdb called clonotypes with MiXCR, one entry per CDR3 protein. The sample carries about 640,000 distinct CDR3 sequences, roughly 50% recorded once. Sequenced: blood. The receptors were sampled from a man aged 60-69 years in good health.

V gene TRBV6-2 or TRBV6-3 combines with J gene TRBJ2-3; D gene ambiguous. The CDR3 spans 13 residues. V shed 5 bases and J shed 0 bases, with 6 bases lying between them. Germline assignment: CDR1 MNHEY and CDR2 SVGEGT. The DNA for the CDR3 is TGTGCCAGCAGTCACGGAAGCACAGATACGCAGTATTTT. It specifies CASSHGSTDTQYF.

Written as DNA, the CDR3 is TGTGCCAGCAGCGCCTACCTGAACACTGAAGCTTTCTTT. Translation gives CASSAYLNTEAFF. The V call is TRBV7-2, the J call TRBJ1-1; no clear D. This CDR3 has 13 residues. The ends were cut back, 5 bases at V and 0 bases at J, with 7 bases in the middle. CDR1 is SGHTA and CDR2 is FQGNSA in the germline V gene. Complete variable domain (other parts from reference TRBV7-2 and TRBJ1-1): GAGVSQSPSNKVTEKGKDVELRCDPISGHTALYWYRQSLGQGLEFLIYFQGNSAPDKSGLPSDRFSAERTGGSVSTLTIQRTQQEDSAVYLCASSAYLNTEAFFGQGTRLTVV.

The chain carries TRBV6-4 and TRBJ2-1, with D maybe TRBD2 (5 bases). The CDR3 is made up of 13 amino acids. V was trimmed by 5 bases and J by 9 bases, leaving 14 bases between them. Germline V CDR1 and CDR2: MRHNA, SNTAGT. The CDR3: CASSRFLGGEQFF. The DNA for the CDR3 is TGTGCCAGCAGTCGCTTTCTAGGAGGTGAGCAGTTCTTC.